The rows below give T cell receptor beta chains drawn from one sample of a study of blood T cell repertoires in COVID-19. The method was immunoSEQ multiplex PCR; TCRdb's version includes in-frame clones alone and lacks a portion of them. The data hold about 34,000 clones, with approximately 91% observed a single time. Source material: peripheral blood. The receptors were sampled from a man aged 55 to 70 with active or convalescent COVID-19. Both conserved end residues are part of each CDR3. Only some rows state a clone size, as once, few, many or a class for expanded clones.

clone size: -; J gene: TRBJ2-1; V gene: TRBV3-1/TRBV3-2; CDR3 protein: CASSLGVAGHNEQFF
clone size: -; J gene: TRBJ2-7; V gene: TRBV5-4; CDR3 protein: CASTVDRATYEQYF
clone size: -; J gene: TRBJ1-5; V gene: TRBV2; CDR3 protein: CASSAAGGPQPQHF
clone size: -; J gene: TRBJ1-2; V gene: TRBV20-1; CDR3 protein: CSASKGIGYTF
clone size: -; J gene: TRBJ1-1; V gene: TRBV5-8; CDR3 protein: CASSFRRVNTEAFF
clone size: -; J gene: TRBJ1-1; V gene: TRBV24-1; CDR3 protein: CATSGRGSSFF
clone size: -; J gene: TRBJ2-7; V gene: TRBV11-2; CDR3 protein: CASTKWKRELRSYEQYF
clone size: -; J gene: TRBJ2-4; V gene: TRBV28; CDR3 protein: CASSLGEYIQYF
clone size: -; J gene: TRBJ2-1; V gene: TRBV30; CDR3 protein: CAWSVRDNEQFF
clone size: -; J gene: TRBJ2-6; V gene: TRBV5-5; CDR3 protein: CASSLEAGKGANVLTF
clone size: -; J gene: TRBJ2-6; V gene: TRBV7-9; CDR3 protein: CASSGRDSAPSGANVLTF
clone size: -; J gene: TRBJ2-1; V gene: TRBV7-2; CDR3 protein: CASTLQGHEQFF
clone size: -; J gene: TRBJ1-2; V gene: TRBV5-4; CDR3 protein: CASSSGTGGFYGYTF
clone size: -; J gene: TRBJ2-5; V gene: TRBV7-2; CDR3 protein: CASSPGRGGETQYF
clone size: once; J gene: TRBJ2-3; V gene: TRBV6-5; CDR3 protein: CASSYSNQNRNTQYF
clone size: -; J gene: TRBJ2-2; V gene: TRBV7-6; CDR3 protein: CASSHLVTGELFF
clone size: -; J gene: TRBJ2-7; V gene: TRBV10-3; CDR3 protein: CAISEGGTGYRYEQYF
clone size: -; J gene: TRBJ1-5; V gene: TRBV10-2; CDR3 protein: CATEQGVGQPQHF
clone size: -; J gene: TRBJ2-7; V gene: TRBV4-2; CDR3 protein: CASSQIQGSSYEQYF
clone size: once; J gene: TRBJ1-1; V gene: TRBV19; CDR3 protein: CASSLHGPLSAEAFF
clone size: -; J gene: TRBJ2-1; V gene: TRBV19; CDR3 protein: CASSIRGALGSEQFF
clone size: -; J gene: TRBJ2-1; V gene: TRBV2; CDR3 protein: CASSTPRGREASGTINEQFF
clone size: -; J gene: TRBJ2-7; V gene: TRBV11-2; CDR3 protein: CASSLSGGSFFF
clone size: -; J gene: TRBJ2-7; V gene: TRBV6-5; CDR3 protein: CASAAMGGGNEQYF
clone size: -; J gene: TRBJ2-5; V gene: TRBV5-1; CDR3 protein: CASSLGAGEETQYF
clone size: -; J gene: TRBJ1-4; V gene: TRBV7-2; CDR3 protein: CASSLAGEQKLFF
clone size: -; J gene: TRBJ1-1; V gene: TRBV12-1; CDR3 protein: CASSHRENTEAFF
clone size: -; J gene: TRBJ2-1; V gene: TRBV5-1; CDR3 protein: CASSFYGEQFF
clone size: -; J gene: TRBJ2-5; V gene: TRBV9; CDR3 protein: CASSSGGNQETQYF
clone size: few; J gene: TRBJ2-7; V gene: TRBV7-2; CDR3 protein: CASSLGSKSPYEQYF
clone size: -; J gene: TRBJ1-3; V gene: TRBV27; CDR3 protein: CASSSGRGFSGGNTIYF
clone size: -; J gene: TRBJ1-2; V gene: TRBV18; CDR3 protein: CASSPESVYGYTF
clone size: -; J gene: TRBJ2-7; V gene: TRBV11-2; CDR3 protein: CASSLGGASYEQYF
clone size: few; J gene: TRBJ1-2; V gene: TRBV9; CDR3 protein: CASSVGGYYGYTF
clone size: -; J gene: TRBJ2-7; V gene: TRBV28; CDR3 protein: CASRSLGSHSLFIYEQYF
clone size: -; J gene: TRBJ2-1; V gene: TRBV19; CDR3 protein: CASSSRASRPYNEQFF
clone size: -; J gene: TRBJ1-2; V gene: TRBV19; CDR3 protein: CASGGQGLYGYTF
clone size: -; J gene: TRBJ1-1; V gene: TRBV10-3; CDR3 protein: CAISHSTGNTEAFF
clone size: -; J gene: TRBJ2-3; V gene: TRBV10-2; CDR3 protein: CASSESGLRKYF
clone size: -; J gene: TRBJ1-2; V gene: TRBV2; CDR3 protein: CASKAGDIYGYTF
clone size: few; J gene: TRBJ2-7; V gene: TRBV10-3; CDR3 protein: CAISESDRATHEQYF
clone size: -; J gene: TRBJ2-5; V gene: TRBV5-1; CDR3 protein: CASSFGLAGTEGTQYF
clone size: -; J gene: TRBJ1-2; V gene: TRBV29-1; CDR3 protein: CSVERQGFGYTF
clone size: -; J gene: TRBJ2-7; V gene: TRBV10-3; CDR3 protein: CAISESLSSYEQYF
clone size: -; J gene: TRBJ1-2; V gene: TRBV7-8; CDR3 protein: CASSLSGVNYGYTF
clone size: -; J gene: TRBJ1-2; V gene: TRBV9; CDR3 protein: CASSVGDRHRDGYTF